This TCR beta chain came from a study of chemoradiotherapy in HPV16-positive cancers. Study-level points and caveats: HPV-specific T cells were functionally defined from only two HPV16-positive patients.

With respect to this clone: As yet, its antigen is unknown.

CDR3 size: 16 residues. V trimming: 5 bases; J trimming: 4 bases; junction bases outside the gene matches: 8. From germline, CDR1 is MNHEY and CDR2 SMNVEV (reference sequence). Sequenced by immunoSEQ multiplex PCR; TCRdb stores in-frame clones only, minus some. The repertoire holds fewer than 20,000 clones, with more than 80% as singletons. The receptor was derived from a human donor with HPV-associated anogenital cancer. Here the sequenced sample was blood, taken from a patient who underwent chemoradiotherapy. The chain recombines TRBV27 with TRBJ1-6; 7 bases are shared with TRBD1. CDR3 bases: TGTGCCAGCAGTCCACAGGGGTTTGGGTATAATTCACCCCTCCACTTT. Protein: CASSPQGFGYNSPLHF.